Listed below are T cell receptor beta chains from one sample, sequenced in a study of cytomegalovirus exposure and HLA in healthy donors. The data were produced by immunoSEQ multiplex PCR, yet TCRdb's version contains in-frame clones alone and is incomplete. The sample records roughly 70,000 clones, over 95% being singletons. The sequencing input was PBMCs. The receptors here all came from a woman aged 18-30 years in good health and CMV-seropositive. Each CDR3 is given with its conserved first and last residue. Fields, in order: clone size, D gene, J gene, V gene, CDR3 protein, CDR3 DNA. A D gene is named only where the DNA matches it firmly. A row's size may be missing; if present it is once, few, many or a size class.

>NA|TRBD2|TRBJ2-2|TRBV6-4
CASSEGLANTGELFF
TGTGCCAGCAGTGAAGGACTAGCTAACACCGGGGAGCTGTTTTTT
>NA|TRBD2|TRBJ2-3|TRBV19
CASSISGDFSTDTQYF
TGTGCCAGTAGTATAAGCGGGGATTTTAGCACAGATACGCAGTATTTT
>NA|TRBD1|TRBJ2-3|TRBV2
CASRRDRRLVGPSTDTQYF
TGTGCCAGCAGGAGGGACAGGCGCTTGGTCGGGCCTAGCACAGATACGCAGTATTTT
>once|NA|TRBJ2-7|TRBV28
CASSFLSPYEQYF
TGTGCCAGCAGTTTTTTGTCCCCGTACGAGCAGTACTTC
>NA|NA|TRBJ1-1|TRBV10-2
CASSEQNTEAFF
TGCGCCAGCAGTGAACAGAACACTGAAGCTTTCTTT
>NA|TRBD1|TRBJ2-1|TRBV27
CASSLDRANEQFF
TGTGCCAGCAGTTTGGACAGGGCTAATGAGCAGTTCTTC
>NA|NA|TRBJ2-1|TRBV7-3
CASSPQGSYNEQFF
TGTGCCAGCAGCCCCCAGGGCAGCTACAATGAGCAGTTCTTC
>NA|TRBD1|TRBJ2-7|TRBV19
CASSMGQGAEFPYEQYF
TGTGCCAGTAGTATGGGACAGGGGGCGGAATTCCCCTACGAGCAGTACTTC
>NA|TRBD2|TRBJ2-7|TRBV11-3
CASSPPGLAAYEQYF
TGTGCCAGCAGCCCTCCGGGACTAGCGGCCTACGAGCAGTACTTC
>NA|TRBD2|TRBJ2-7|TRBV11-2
CASRRTSGIHEQYF
TGTGCCAGCAGACGGACTAGCGGGATCCACGAGCAGTACTTC
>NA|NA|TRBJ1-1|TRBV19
CASSIVRWPTTEAFF
TGTGCCAGTAGTATAGTAAGATGGCCAACCACTGAAGCTTTCTTT
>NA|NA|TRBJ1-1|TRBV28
CASSPGRRATAEAFF
TGTGCCAGCAGTCCCGGACGTCGGGCGACAGCTGAAGCTTTCTTT
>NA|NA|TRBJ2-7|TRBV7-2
CASSLGRGVSYEQYF
TGTGCCAGCAGCTTAGGACGCGGGGTTTCCTACGAGCAGTACTTC
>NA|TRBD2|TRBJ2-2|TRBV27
CASSFGRTLTSGGELFF
TGTGCCAGCAGTTTTGGACGCACTCTAACTAGCGGCGGGGAGCTGTTTTTT
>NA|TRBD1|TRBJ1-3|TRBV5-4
CASSATGGSGNTIYF
TGTGCCAGCAGCGCGACAGGGGGATCTGGAAACACCATATATTTT
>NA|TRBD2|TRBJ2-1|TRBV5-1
CASSVSGRNDNEQFF
TGCGCCAGCAGCGTCAGCGGGAGAAACGACAATGAGCAGTTCTTC
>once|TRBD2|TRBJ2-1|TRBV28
CASGLAGGVANEQFF
TGTGCCAGCGGGCTAGCGGGAGGTGTGGCCAATGAGCAGTTCTTC
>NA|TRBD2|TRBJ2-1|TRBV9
CASSVSGDSYNEQFF
TGTGCCAGCAGCGTCAGCGGGGACTCCTACAATGAGCAGTTCTTC
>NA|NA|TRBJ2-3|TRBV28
CASSSSPQGQQGQYF
TGTGCCAGCAGTTCCAGTCCGCAGGGTCAGCAGGGGCAGTATTTT
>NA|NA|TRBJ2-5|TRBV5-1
CASSLTTGETQYF
TGCGCCAGCAGCTTGACTACGGGAGAGACCCAGTACTTC
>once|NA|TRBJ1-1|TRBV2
CASRDRQELNTEAFF
TGTGCCAGCAGAGACCGACAAGAACTGAACACTGAAGCTTTCTTT
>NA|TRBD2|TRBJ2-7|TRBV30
CAWSVRYRGGGLAGVNSYEQYF
TGTGCCTGGAGTGTACGTTATCGGGGAGGAGGGCTAGCGGGAGTTAACTCCTACGAGCAGTACTTC
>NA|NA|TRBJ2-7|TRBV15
CATSRGLGASYEQYF
TGTGCCACCAGCAGAGGTCTAGGGGCCTCCTACGAGCAGTACTTC
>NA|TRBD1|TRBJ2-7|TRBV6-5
CASSYSGQGSYEQYF
TGTGCCAGCAGTTACTCGGGACAGGGCTCCTACGAGCAGTACTTC
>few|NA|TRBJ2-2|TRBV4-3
CASSQESVTTGELFF
TGCGCCAGCAGCCAAGAGTCGGTAACCACCGGGGAGCTGTTTTTT
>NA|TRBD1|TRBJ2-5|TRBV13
CASSFKTGGFQETQYF
TGTGCCAGCAGCTTCAAGACAGGGGGGTTCCAAGAGACCCAGTACTTC
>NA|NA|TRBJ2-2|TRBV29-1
CSVVPANTGELFF
TGCAGCGTTGTCCCCGCGAACACCGGGGAGCTGTTTTTT
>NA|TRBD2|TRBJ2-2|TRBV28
CASTPSGKNTGELFF
TGTGCCAGCACCCCTAGCGGGAAGAACACCGGGGAGCTGTTTTTT
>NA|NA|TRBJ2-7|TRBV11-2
CASSEMPTYEQYF
TGTGCCAGCAGCGAGATGCCCACCTACGAGCAGTACTTC
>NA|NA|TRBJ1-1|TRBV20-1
CSARDLRGAFF
TGCAGTGCTAGAGATCTAAGAGGGGCTTTCTTT
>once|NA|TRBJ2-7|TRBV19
CATSRTGLGEQYF
TGTGCCACCTCCCGAACAGGGCTGGGCGAGCAGTACTTC
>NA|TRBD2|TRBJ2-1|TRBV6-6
CASKGLVPGSYNEQFF
TGTGCCAGCAAGGGACTAGTCCCCGGCTCCTACAATGAGCAGTTCTTC
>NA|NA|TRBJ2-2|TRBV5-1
CASSLWGTTNTGELFF
TGCGCCAGCAGCTTGTGGGGGACAACGAACACCGGGGAGCTGTTTTTT
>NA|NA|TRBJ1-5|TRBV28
CASSPGRRGANQPQHF
TGTGCCAGCAGTCCAGGTCGGCGGGGCGCTAATCAGCCCCAGCATTTT
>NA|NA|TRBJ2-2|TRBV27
CASSSSGELFF
TGTGCCAGCAGTTCCTCCGGGGAGCTGTTTTTT
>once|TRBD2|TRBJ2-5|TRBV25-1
CASSDWLAGEETQYF
TGTGCCAGCAGTGATTGGCTAGCGGGAGAAGAGACCCAGTACTTC
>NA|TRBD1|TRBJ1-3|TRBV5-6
CASSSGTGGASGNTIYF
TGTGCCAGCAGCTCCGGGACAGGGGGAGCCTCTGGAAACACCATATATTTT
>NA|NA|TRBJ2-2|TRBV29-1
CSVTGHLNTGELFF
TGCAGCGTGACGGGACACCTGAACACCGGGGAGCTGTTTTTT
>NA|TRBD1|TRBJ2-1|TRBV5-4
CASSSDRDNEQFF
TGTGCCAGCAGCTCCGACAGGGACAATGAGCAGTTCTTC
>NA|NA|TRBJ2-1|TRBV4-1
CASSQESEAGSYNEQFF
TGCGCCAGCAGCCAAGAGTCCGAGGCGGGATCCTACAATGAGCAGTTCTTC
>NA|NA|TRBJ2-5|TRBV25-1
CASSGYGEETQYF
TGTGCCAGCAGTGGGTACGGGGAGGAGACCCAGTACTTC
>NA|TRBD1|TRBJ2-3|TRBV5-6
CASSLPGQGRDTQYF
TGTGCCAGCAGCTTGCCGGGACAGGGGAGAGATACGCAGTATTTT
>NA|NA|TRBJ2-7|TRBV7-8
CASSLGTPGSSYEQYF
TGTGCCAGCAGCTTAGGGACACCCGGGAGCTCCTACGAGCAGTACTTC
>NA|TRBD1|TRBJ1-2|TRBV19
CASTGTGRGYTF
TGTGCCAGTACTGGGACAGGGCGCGGCTACACCTTC
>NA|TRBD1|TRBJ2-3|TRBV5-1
CASGDSVIRDTQYF
TGCGCCAGCGGGGACAGCGTTATTAGGGATACGCAGTATTTT
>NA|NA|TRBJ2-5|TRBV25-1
CASSGWTAAQGTQYF
TGTGCCAGCAGTGGCTGGACGGCGGCACAGGGGACCCAGTACTTC
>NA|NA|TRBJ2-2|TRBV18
CASSPPLTGELFF
TGTGCCAGCTCACCACCCCTCACCGGGGAGCTGTTTTTT
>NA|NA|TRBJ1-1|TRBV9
CASSVPQGMVTEAFF
TGTGCCAGCAGCGTACCCCAGGGGATGGTCACTGAAGCTTTCTTT
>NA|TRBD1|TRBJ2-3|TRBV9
CASSPRGDRALTDTQYF
TGTGCCAGCAGCCCAAGGGGGGACAGGGCCCTCACAGATACGCAGTATTTT
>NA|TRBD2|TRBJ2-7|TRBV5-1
CASSSSGTSGISPREQYF
TGCGCCAGCAGCTCCTCTGGGACTAGCGGGATCTCCCCGCGCGAGCAGTACTTC